Below, 5 T cell receptor beta chains from the same sample are listed, as sequenced in a study of siplizumab effects on memory and regulatory T cells. The table came from immunoSEQ multiplex PCR; TCRdb's copy has only in-frame clones and leaves some out. The sample has tens of thousands of clones; roughly 93% are singletons. Sequenced input: CD8+ T cells sorted from blood. These TCRs come from a human donor in good health.

The rearrangement joins TRBV5-6 to TRBJ2-7, with TRBD1 identical over 7 bases. The CDR3 contains 14 residues. V shed 4 bases, J shed 4 bases, and the junction held 8 bases outside the gene matches. The V gene's germline CDR1 is SGHDT and CDR2 YYEEEE. CDR3 DNA sequence: TGTGCCAGCAGCCCTGGGTCAGGGGGTTACGAGCAGTACTTC. It encodes CASSPGSGGYEQYF.

The chain joins TRBV15 to TRBJ1-1; TRBD1 matches 8 bases. Germline V gene sequence: CDR1 LNHNV, CDR2 YYDKDF (reference sequence). The CDR3 loop spans 16 amino acids. Trimming at V came to 2 bases and at J to 3 bases, leaving 8 bases not matched to a gene. Written as DNA, the CDR3 is TGTGCCACCAGCAGATCCGGGACAGGACGCCACACTGAAGCTTTCTTT. Translation: CATSRSGTGRHTEAFF.

The chain couples TRBV7-6 to TRBJ2-7; a possible D gene is TRBD1 (5 bases). Germline V CDR1 and CDR2: SGHVS, FNYEAQ. The CDR3 totals 12 residues. Trimming removed 4 bases from V and 7 bases from J, with 11 bases in between. The CDR3 region has the DNA TGTGCCAGCAGCTCAGCTTCAGGGGAGCAGTACTTC. Translation: CASSSASGEQYF.

The chain recombines TRBV29-1 with TRBJ1-1; D unclear. The germline V and J ends were trimmed by 8 bases and 4 bases, with 14 bases remaining between them. Germline V gene lookup returns CDR1 SQVTM and CDR2 ANQGSEA. The length of the CDR3 is 12 residues. The CDR3 DNA is TGCAGCTTTCAAAGAGGGCCCACTGAAGCTTTCTTT. Amino acids: CSFQRGPTEAFF.

The chain joins TRBV7-3 to TRBJ2-5, with 8 bases that match TRBD2. Looked up from germline, CDR1 is SGHTA and CDR2 is FQGTGA. The ends lost 1 base at V and 2 bases at J; junction bases unmatched: 3. The CDR3 is made up of 15 amino acids. The CDR3 protein is CASSLRAGVQETQYF. The CDR3 DNA follows: TGTGCCAGCAGCTTAAGAGCGGGGGTGCAAGAGACCCAGTACTTC.